This T cell receptor beta chain was identified in a study of blood T cells in healthy people across ages. Turning to the study itself: Roughly one uniquely barcoded beta molecule per two T cells was captured. Regarding the study as a whole: Long-lived donors exceeded aged donors in naive CD4+ cells and diversity. TCR beta diversity per million T cells fell roughly linearly with age. Naive T cell percentage showed a strong correlation with TCR beta diversity.

As for this clonotype: Its target is not known.

With 6 bases removed from V and 4 bases from J, the gap between germline ends came to 24 bases. CDR1 is DFQATT and CDR2 is SNEGSKA in the germline V gene (reference sequence). The CDR3 covers 16 residues. Alongside a J-beta primer mix, a sample-barcoded 5' primer served in a second PCR lasting roughly 6 to 11 cycles. TCRdb re-called the 5' RACE reads through MiXCR, storing one row per CDR3 protein. The sample includes about 630,000 distinct CDR3 sequences, more than 20% of them seen just once. The clonotype comes from a man in his 70s in good health. The sequencing sample was made of blood. The chain links TRBV20-1 to TRBJ2-5; D is perhaps TRBD1 or TRBD2 (5 bases each). The CDR3 nucleotides are TGCAGTGCGACGAGCCAGGACGGGGCCCCAAGAGAGACCCAGTACTTC. Translated: CSATSQDGAPRETQYF.